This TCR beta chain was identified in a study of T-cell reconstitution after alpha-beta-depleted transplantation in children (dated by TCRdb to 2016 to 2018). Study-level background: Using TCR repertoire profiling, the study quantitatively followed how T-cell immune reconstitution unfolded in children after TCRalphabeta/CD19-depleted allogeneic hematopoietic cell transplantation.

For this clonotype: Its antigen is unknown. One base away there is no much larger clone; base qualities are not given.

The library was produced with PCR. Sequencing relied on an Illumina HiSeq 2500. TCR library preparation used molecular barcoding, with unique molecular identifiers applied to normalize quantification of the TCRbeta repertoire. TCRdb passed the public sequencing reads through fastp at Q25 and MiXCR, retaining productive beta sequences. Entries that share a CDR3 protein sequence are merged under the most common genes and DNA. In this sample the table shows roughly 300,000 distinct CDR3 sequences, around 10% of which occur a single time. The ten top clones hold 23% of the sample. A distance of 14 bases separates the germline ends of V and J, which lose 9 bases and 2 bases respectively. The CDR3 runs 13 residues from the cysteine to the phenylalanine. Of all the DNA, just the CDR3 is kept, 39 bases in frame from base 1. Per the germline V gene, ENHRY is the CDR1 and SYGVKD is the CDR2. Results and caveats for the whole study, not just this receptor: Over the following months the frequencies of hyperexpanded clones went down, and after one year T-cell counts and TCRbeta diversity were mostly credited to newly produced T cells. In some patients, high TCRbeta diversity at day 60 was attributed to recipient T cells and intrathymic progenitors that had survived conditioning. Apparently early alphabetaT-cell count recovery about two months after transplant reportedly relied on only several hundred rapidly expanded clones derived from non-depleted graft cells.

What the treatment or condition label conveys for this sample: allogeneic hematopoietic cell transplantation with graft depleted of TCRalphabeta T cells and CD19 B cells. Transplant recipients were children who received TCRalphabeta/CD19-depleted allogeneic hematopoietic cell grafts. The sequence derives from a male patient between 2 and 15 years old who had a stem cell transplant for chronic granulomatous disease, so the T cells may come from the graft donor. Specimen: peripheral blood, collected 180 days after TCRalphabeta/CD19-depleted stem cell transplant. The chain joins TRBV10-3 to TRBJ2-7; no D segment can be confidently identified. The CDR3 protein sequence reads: CAITIDPTYEQYF. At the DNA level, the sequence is TGTGCCATTACGATCGACCCCACCTACGAGCAGTACTTC.